What follows are 4 T cell receptor beta chains derived from one specimen sequenced in a study of Tregs in tolerant kidney transplant recipients. Clones were read by immunoSEQ multiplex PCR, and TCRdb kept only the in-frame ones, dropping some. The table has some 55,000 clones, 70% to 90% seen once; the top ten hold under 2.5%. Specimen: Tregs from blood, collected before the transplant. Source of these receptors: a human donor who received a combined kidney and bone marrow transplant.

This clone was picked up one time. The genes are TRBV7-2 and TRBJ2-7; D is uncertain. The germline gives CDR1 SGHTA, CDR2 FQGNSA. V dropped 1 base and J dropped 1 base, with 11 bases sitting between them. This CDR3 region has 15 residues. CDR3: CASSLVGMGSYEQYF. For the CDR3, the DNA is TGTGCCAGCAGCTTAGTTGGGATGGGGTCCTACGAGCAGTACTTC.

The chain combines TRBV10-2 with TRBJ2-5; 14 bases map to TRBD2. V gave up 6 bases and J gave up 2 bases; unmatched junction bases: 5. The CDR3 has 16 residues. Germline CDR1 WSHSY, CDR2 SAAADI. The CDR3 loop reads CASRVGTSGSQETQYF. CDR3 sequence (DNA): TGCGCCAGCAGGGTCGGGACTAGCGGGAGTCAAGAGACCCAGTACTTC.

Points on this clone: Other DNA sequences from this sample encode an identical CDR3 as well. The rearrangement links TRBV5-1 to TRBJ2-3; 10 bases match TRBD1. Germline V gives CDR1 SGHRS, CDR2 YFSETQ. The CDR3 loop spans 16 amino acids. V lost 4 bases and J lost 1; bases outside the gene matches: 6. The CDR3 is CASSRRGTGGTDTQYF. The CDR3 coding sequence is TGCGCCAGCAGCCGTCGAGGGACAGGGGGCACAGATACGCAGTATTTT.

This chain joins TRBV9 and TRBJ1-5; a possible D gene is TRBD1 (5 bases). The V end was cut by 7 bases, the J end by 2 bases, with 13 bases between. Germline CDR1 reads SGDLS; CDR2 reads YYNGEE. This CDR3 is 14 amino acids long. This CDR3 is CASGRGYGNQPQHF. DNA for the CDR3: TGTGCCAGCGGGCGGGGGTATGGCAATCAGCCCCAGCATTTT.